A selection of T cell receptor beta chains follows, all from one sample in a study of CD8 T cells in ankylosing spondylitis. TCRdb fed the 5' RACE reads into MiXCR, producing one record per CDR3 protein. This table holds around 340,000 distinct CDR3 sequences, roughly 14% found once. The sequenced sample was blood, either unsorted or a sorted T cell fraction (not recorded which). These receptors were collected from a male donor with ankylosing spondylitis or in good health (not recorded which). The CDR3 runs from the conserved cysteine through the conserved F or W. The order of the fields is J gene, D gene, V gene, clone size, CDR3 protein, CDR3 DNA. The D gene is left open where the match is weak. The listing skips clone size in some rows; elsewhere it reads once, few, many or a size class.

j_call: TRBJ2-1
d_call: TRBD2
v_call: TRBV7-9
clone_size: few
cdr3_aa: CASSSAFSGGLYNEQFF
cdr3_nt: TGTGCCAGCAGCTCAGCCTTTAGCGGGGGCCTCTACAATGAGCAGTTCTTC

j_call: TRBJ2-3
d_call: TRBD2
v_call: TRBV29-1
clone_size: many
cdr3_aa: CSVPRGVGTDTQYF
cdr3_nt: TGCAGCGTCCCCCGGGGGGTAGGGACAGATACGCAGTATTTT

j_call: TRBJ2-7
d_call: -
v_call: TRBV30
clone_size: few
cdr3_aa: CAWSVSSPYEQYF
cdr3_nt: TGTGCCTGGAGTGTTAGTTCCCCCTACGAGCAGTACTTC

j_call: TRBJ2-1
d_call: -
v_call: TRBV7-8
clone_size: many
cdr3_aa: CASSLEERAYNEQFF
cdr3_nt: TGTGCCAGCAGCTTAGAGGAGAGGGCCTACAATGAGCAGTTCTTC

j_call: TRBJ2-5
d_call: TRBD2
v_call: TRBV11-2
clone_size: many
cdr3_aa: CASSDLLAGREETQYF
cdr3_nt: TGTGCCAGCAGCGACCTACTAGCGGGAAGGGAAGAGACCCAGTACTTC

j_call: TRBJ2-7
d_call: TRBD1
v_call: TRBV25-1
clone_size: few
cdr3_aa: CASRPVAGTGSYEQYF
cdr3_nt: TGTGCCAGCAGACCTGTTGCCGGGACAGGATCCTACGAGCAGTACTTC

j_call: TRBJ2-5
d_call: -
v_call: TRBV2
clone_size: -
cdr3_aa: CASSELGSGTQYF
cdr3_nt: TGTGCCAGCAGTGAATTGGGTAGCGGGACCCAGTACTTC

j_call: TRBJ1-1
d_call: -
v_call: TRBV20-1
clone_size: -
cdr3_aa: CSASLRQNTEAFF
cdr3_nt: TGCAGTGCTAGTCTGCGACAGAACACTGAAGCTTTCTTT

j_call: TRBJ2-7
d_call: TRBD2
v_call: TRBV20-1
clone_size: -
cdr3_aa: CSAVERGSRHEQYF
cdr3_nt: TGCAGTGCCGTTGAACGCGGGAGTCGACACGAGCAGTACTTC

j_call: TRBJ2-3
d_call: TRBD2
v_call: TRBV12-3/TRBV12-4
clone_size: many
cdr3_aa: CASSPTSGGNTQYF
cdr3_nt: TGTGCCAGCAGCCCCACTAGCGGGGGAAATACGCAGTATTTT

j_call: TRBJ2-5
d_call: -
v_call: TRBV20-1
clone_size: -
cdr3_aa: CSARTGGGRETQYF
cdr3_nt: TGCAGTGCTAGGACGGGCGGGGGCCGGGAGACCCAGTACTTC

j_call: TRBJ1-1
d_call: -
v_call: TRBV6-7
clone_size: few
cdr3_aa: CASSDNPRDRDTEAFF
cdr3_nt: TGTGCCAGCAGCGATAACCCACGGGACCGGGACACTGAAGCTTTCTTT

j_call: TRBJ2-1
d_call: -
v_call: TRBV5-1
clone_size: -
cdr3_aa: CASSLGDGYNEQFF
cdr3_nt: TGCGCCAGCAGCTTGGGGGACGGATACAATGAGCAGTTCTTC